This record covers a single T cell receptor (beta chain). The antigen is undetermined. Repertoires were generated with immunoSEQ multiplex PCR, while TCRdb's copy carries only in-frame clones and drops some. This repertoire shows some 56,000 clones, about 92% found once; its top ten account for approximately 1.7%. This sample is drawn from a study of cytomegalovirus exposure and HLA in healthy donors. Overall study results and limits: According to a later analysis, TCR clusters from the first cohort tended to co-occur in the 120 or so validation repertoires. TCR sequences were mostly rare, though some public TCRs occurred in many donors. The study labeled 164 TCR beta chains cytomegalovirus-associated.

There are 19 residues in the CDR3. Trimming removed 6 bases from V and 0 bases from J, with 21 bases in between. Germline V gene lookup returns CDR1 MRHNA and CDR2 SNTAGT. A roughly 120-subject validation cohort, separate from the roughly 670-subject first cohort, supplied the donors. The receptor's source is a woman aged 18-30 years in good health and CMV-seropositive. Sequenced: PBMCs. The rearrangement links TRBV6-4 to TRBJ2-6, with a tentative D call TRBD1 (6 bases). The CDR3 bases are TGTGCCAGCAGGTCATCACAGGGATTACTCGACTCTGGGGCCAACGTCCTGACTTTC. This gives the protein CASRSSQGLLDSGANVLTF.